This T cell receptor beta chain was found in a study of blood T cell repertoires in COVID-19. Background on the study: Italy, Spain and the United States were the sources of the convalescent and acute COVID-19 samples. From T cells, B-cell-depleted T cells, or PBMCs came the material, which was cDNA or gDNA.

This CDR3 region has 14 residues. V lost 3 bases and J lost 4, with 10 bases in between. Germline V lookup: CDR1 SGHDN, CDR2 FVKESK. Original handling: Amplification from reference gene primers served as the basis for estimated nucleated cell counts. The assay was immunoSEQ multiplex PCR, and TCRdb's table has in-frame clones only and misses some. Clonal size and the V and J genes are those of that table, whereas D and trimming came from the DNA. Of more than 85,000 clones listed, 87% are singletons. This clone showed up just a few times. The sequenced material came from peripheral blood. The sequence was collected from a human donor in a cohort sampled during active COVID-19. The chain carries TRBV14 and TRBJ1-3, with a tentative D call TRBD1 (5 bases). The CDR3 region has the DNA TGTGCCAGCAGCCAGAATTACAGGGGAAACACCATATATTTT. Its protein product is CASSQNYRGNTIYF.